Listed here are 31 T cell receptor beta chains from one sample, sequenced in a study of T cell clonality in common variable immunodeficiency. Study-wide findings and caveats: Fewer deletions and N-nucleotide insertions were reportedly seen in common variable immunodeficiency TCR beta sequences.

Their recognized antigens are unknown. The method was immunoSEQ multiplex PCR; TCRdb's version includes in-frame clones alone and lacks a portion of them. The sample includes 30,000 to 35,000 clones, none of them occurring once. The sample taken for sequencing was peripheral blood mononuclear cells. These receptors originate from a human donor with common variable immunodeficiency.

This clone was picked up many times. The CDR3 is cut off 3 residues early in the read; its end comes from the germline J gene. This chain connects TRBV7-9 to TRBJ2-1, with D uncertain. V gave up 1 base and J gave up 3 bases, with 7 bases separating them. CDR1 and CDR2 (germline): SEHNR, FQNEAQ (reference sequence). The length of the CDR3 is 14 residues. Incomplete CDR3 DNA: TGTGCCAGCAGCTTAGGGCACCTCTACAATGAG. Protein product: CASSLGHLYNE. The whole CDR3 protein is CASSLGHLYNEQFF.

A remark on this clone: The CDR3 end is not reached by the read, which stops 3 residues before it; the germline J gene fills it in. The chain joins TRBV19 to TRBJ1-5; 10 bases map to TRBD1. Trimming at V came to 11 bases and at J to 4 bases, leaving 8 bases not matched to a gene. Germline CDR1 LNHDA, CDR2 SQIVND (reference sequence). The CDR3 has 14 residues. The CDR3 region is CAARRTGGNQPQHF. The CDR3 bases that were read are TGTGCCGCCCGGCGGACAGGGGGGAATCAGCCC.

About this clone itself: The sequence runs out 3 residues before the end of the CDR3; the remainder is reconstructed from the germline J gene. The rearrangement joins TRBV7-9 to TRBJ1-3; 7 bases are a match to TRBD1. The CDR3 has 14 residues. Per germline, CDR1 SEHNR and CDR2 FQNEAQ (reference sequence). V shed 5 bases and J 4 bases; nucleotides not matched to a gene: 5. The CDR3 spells CASSLSGQGNTIYF. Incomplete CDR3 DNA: TGTGCCAGCAGCCTCTCGGGACAGGGAAACACC.

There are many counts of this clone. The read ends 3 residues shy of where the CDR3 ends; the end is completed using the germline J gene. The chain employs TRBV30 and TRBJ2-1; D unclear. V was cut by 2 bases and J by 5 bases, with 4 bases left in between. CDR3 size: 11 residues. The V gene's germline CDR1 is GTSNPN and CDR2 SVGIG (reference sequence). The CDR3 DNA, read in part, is TGTGCCTGGAGTTCTGACAATGAG. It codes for CAWSSDNE. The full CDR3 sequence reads CAWSSDNEQFF.

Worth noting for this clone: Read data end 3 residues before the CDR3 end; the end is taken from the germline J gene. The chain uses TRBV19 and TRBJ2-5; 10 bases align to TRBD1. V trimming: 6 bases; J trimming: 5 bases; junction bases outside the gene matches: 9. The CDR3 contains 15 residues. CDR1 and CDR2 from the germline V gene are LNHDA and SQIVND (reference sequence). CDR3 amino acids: CASRDRGEGTETQYF. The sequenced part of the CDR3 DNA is TGTGCCAGTAGGGACAGGGGGGAGGGCACTGAGACC. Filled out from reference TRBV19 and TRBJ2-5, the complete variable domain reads DGGITQSPKYLFRKEGQNVTLSCEQNLNHDAMYWYRQDPGQGLRLIYYSQIVNDFQKGDIAEGYSVSREKKESFPLTVTSAQKNPTAFYLCASRDRGEGTETQYFGPGTRLLVL.

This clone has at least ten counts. The CDR3 reads CASSYSGTDGNTIYF. The part of the CDR3 DNA that was read is TGTGCCAGCAGTTACTCCGGGACAGATGGAAACACC. This chain connects TRBV6-2 or TRBV6-3 to TRBJ1-3; 7 nucleotides agree with TRBD1. The read ends 3 residues shy of where the CDR3 ends; the end is completed using the germline J gene. The V gene's germline CDR1 is MNHEY and CDR2 SVGEGT. Unmatched junction bases numbered 2, after V lost 0 bases and J lost 3 bases. The CDR3 length is 15 residues.

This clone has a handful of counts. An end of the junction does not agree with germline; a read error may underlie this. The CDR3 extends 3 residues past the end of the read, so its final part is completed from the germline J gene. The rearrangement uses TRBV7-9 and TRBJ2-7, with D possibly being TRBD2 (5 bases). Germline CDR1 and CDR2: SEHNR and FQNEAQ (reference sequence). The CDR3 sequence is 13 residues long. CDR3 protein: CSSRRTDLYEQYF. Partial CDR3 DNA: TGTTCCAGCAGGCGTACGGACTTATACGAG. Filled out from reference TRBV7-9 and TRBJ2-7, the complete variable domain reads DTGVSQNPRHKITKRGQNVTFRCDPISEHNRLYWYRQTLGQGPEFLTYFQNEAQLEKSRLLSDRFSAERPKGSFSTLEIQRTEQGDSAMYLCSSRRTDLYEQYFGPGTRLTVT.

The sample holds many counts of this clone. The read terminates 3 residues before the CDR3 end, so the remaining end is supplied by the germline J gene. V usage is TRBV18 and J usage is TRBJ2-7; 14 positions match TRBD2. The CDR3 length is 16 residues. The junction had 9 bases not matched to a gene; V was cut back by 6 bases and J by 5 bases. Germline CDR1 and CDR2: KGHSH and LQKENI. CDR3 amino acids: CASSQGLAGVLDEQYF. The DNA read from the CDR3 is TGTGCCAGCTCCCAGGGACTAGCGGGAGTATTGGACGAG.

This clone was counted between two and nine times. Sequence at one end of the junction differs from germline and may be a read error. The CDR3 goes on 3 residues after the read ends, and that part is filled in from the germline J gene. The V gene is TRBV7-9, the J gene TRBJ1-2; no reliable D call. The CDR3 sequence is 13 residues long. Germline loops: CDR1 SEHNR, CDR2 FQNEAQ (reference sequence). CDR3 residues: CASSLYLNNGYTF. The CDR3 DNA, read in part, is TGTGCCAGCAGCTTATACCTTAACAATGGC.

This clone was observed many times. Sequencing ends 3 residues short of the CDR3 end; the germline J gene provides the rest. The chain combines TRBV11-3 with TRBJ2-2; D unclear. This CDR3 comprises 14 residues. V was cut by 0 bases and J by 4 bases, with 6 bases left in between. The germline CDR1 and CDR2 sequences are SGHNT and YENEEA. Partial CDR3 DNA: TGTGCCAGCAGCTTAGAGCCGGTCACCGGGGAG. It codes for CASSLEPVTGE. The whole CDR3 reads CASSLEPVTGELFF.

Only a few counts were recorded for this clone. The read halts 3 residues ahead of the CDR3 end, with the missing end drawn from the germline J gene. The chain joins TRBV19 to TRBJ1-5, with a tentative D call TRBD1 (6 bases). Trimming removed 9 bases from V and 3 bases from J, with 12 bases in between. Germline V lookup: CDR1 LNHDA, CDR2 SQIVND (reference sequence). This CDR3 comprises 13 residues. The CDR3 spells CASARDNNQPQHF. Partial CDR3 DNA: TGTGCCAGCGCCCGGGACAACAATCAGCCC.

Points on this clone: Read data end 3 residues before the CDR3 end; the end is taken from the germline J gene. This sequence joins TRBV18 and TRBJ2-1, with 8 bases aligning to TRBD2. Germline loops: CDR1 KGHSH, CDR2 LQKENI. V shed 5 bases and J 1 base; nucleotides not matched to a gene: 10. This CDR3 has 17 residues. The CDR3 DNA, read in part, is TGTGCCAGCTCAGCCAGACATAGCGGGACGTCCTACAATGAG. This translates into CASSARHSGTSYNE. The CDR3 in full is CASSARHSGTSYNEQFF.

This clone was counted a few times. CDR3 region: CASRLSQGRPRSTGELFF. CDR3 bases read: TGCGCCAGCAGACTTAGTCAGGGCAGGCCTAGAAGCACCGGGGAG. The genes are TRBV23-1 and TRBJ2-2; the D gene is possibly TRBD1 (5 bases). The read ends 3 residues shy of where the CDR3 ends; the end is completed using the germline J gene. TRBV23-1 is filed as an ORF, its function uncertain. This CDR3 spans 18 amino acids. The V end lost 6 bases, the J end lost 4 bases, and 24 bases lay between the germline ends.

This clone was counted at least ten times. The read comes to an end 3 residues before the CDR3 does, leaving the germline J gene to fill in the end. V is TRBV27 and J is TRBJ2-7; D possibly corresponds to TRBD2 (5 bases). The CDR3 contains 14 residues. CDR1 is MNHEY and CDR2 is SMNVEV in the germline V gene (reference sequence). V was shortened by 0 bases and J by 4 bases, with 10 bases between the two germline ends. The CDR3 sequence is CASSLSRLAYEQYF. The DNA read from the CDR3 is TGTGCCAGCAGTTTATCGAGGCTAGCTTACGAG.

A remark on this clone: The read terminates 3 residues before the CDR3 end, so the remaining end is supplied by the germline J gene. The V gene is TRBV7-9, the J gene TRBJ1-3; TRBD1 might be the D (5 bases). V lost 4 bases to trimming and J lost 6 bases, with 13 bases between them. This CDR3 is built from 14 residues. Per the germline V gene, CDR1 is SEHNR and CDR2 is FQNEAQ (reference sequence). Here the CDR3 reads CASSYYKQANTIYF. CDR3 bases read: TGTGCCAGCAGCTACTACAAACAGGCAAACACC.

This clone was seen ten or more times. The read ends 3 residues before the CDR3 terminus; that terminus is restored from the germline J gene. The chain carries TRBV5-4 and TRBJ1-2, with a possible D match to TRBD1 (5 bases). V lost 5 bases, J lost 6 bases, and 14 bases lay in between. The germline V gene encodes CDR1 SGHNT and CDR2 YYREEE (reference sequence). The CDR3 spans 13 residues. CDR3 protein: CASSDIGGDGYTF. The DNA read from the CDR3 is TGTGCCAGCAGTGATATAGGAGGGGATGGC.

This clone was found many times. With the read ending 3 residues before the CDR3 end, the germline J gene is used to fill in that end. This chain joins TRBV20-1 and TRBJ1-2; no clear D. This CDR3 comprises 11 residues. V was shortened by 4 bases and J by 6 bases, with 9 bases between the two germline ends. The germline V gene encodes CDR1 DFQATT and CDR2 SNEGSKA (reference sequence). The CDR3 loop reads CSAIYENGYTF. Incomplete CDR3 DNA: TGCAGTGCTATCTATGAGAATGGC.

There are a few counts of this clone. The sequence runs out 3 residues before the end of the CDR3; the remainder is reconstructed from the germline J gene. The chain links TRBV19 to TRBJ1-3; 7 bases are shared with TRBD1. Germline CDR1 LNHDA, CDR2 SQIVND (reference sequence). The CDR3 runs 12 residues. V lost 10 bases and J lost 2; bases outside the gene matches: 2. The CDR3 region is CATGTAGNTIYF. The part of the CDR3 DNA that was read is TGTGCCACCGGGACAGCTGGAAACACC.

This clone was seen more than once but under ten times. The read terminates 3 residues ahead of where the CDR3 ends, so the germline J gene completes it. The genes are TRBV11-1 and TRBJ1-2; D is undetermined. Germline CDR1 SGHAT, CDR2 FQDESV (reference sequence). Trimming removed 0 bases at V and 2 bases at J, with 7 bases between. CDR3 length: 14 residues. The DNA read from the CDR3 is TGTGCCAGCAGCTTAGCGCCCCAGAACTATGGC. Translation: CASSLAPQNYG. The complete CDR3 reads CASSLAPQNYGYTF.

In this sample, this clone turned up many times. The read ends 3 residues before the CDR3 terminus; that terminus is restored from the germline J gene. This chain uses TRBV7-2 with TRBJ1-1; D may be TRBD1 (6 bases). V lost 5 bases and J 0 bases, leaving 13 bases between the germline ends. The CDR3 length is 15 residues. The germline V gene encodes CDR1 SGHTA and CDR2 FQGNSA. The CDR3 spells CASSALAGVNTEAFF. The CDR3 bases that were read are TGTGCCAGCAGCGCCCTCGCAGGGGTGAACACTGAA.

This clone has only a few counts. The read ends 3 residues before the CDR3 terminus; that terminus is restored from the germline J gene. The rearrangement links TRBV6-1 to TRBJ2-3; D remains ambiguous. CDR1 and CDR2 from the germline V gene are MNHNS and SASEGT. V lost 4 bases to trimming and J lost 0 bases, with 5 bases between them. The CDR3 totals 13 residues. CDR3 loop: CASSGLSTDTQYF. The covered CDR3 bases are TGTGCCAGCAGTGGTCTAAGCACAGATACG.

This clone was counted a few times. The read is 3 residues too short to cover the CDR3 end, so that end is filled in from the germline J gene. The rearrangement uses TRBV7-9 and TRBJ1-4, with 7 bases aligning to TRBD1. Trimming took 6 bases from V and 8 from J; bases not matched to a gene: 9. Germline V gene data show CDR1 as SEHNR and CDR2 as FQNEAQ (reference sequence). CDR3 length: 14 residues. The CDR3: CASRQQGSGEKLFF. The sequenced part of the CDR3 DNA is TGTGCCAGCAGGCAACAGGGGAGCGGAGAAAAA.

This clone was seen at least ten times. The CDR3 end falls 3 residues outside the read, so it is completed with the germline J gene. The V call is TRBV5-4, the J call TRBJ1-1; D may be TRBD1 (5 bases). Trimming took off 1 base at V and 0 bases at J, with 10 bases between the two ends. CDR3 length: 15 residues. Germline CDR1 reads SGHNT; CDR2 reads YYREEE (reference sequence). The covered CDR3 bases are TGTGCCAGCAGCTTGCAGGGTCCCATGAACACTGAA. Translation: CASSLQGPMNTE. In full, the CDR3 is CASSLQGPMNTEAFF. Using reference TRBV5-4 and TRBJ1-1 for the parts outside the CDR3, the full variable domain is ETGVTQSPTHLIKTRGQQVTLRCSSQSGHNTVSWYQQALGQGPQFIFQYYREEENGRGNFPPRFSGLQFPNYSSELNVNALELDDSALYLCASSLQGPMNTEAFFGQGTRLTVV.

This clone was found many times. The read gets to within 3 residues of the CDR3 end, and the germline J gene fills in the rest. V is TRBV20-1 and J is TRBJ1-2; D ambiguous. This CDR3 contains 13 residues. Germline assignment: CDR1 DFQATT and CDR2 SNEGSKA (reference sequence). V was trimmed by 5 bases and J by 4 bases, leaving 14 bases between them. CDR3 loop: CSAAPGNLYGYTF. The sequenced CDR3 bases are TGCAGTGCTGCCCCGGGGAACCTCTATGGC.

The CDR3 loop reads CASSLIGREKTQYF. The sequenced CDR3 bases are TGTGCCAGCAGCTTAATCGGTCGAGAGAAGACC. The genes are TRBV7-2 and TRBJ2-5; unclear D gene. The read is 3 residues too short to cover the CDR3 end, so that end is filled in from the germline J gene. Germline V gene sequence: CDR1 SGHTA, CDR2 FQGNSA. The CDR3 has 14 residues. V shed 2 bases and J shed 6 bases, with 13 bases lying between them. Variable domain in full (rest from reference TRBV7-2 and TRBJ2-5): GAGVSQSPSNKVTEKGKDVELRCDPISGHTALYWYRQSLGQGLEFLIYFQGNSAPDKSGLPSDRFSAERTGGSVSTLTIQRTQQEDSAVYLCASSLIGREKTQYFGPGTRLLVL.

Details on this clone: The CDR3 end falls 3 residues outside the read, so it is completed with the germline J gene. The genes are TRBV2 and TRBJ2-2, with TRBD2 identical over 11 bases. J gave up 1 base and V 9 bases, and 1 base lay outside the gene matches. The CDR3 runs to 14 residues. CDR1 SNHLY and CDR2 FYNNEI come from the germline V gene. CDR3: CARGTSGNTGELFF. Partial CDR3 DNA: TGTGCCAGAGGGACTAGCGGGAACACCGGGGAG.

CDR3: CAWTLSGSSYEQYF. CDR3 DNA (partial): TGTGCCTGGACACTTAGCGGAAGCTCCTACGAG. V is TRBV30 and J is TRBJ2-7, with TRBD2 as a possible D gene (6 bases). Coverage ceases 3 residues before the CDR3 finishes, and the germline J gene fills in the end. From germline, CDR1 is GTSNPN and CDR2 SVGIG (reference sequence). This CDR3 has 14 amino acids. The V gene lost 4 bases and the J gene lost 0 bases, with 13 bases spanning the gap.

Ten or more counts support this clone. CDR3 bases read: TGTGCCTGGAGTGTAGGAGGGGCCGACACAGATACG. As protein: CAWSVGGADTDT. The whole CDR3 region reads CAWSVGGADTDTQYF. This chain links TRBV30 with TRBJ2-3, with D tentatively TRBD2 (6 bases). Coverage ceases 3 residues before the CDR3 finishes, and the germline J gene fills in the end. Looked up from germline, CDR1 is GTSNPN and CDR2 is SVGIG (reference sequence). The CDR3 runs 15 residues. Trimming took off 0 bases at V and 2 bases at J, with 12 bases between the two ends.

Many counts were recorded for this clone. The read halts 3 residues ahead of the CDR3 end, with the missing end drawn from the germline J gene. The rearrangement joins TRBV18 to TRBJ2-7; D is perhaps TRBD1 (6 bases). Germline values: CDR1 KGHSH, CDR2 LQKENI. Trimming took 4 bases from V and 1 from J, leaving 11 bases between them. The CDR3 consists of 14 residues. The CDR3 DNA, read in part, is TGTGCCAGCTCACTTGACAGGATATCCTACGAG. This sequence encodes CASSLDRISYE. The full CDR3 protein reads CASSLDRISYEQYF.

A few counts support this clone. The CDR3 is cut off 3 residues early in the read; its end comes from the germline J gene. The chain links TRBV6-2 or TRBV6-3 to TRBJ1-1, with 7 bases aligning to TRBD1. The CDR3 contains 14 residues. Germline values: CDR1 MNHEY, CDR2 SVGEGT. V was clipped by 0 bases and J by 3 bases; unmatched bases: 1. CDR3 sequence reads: CASSYSRGDTEAFF. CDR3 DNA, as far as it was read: TGTGCCAGCAGTTACTCCAGGGGGGACACTGAA.

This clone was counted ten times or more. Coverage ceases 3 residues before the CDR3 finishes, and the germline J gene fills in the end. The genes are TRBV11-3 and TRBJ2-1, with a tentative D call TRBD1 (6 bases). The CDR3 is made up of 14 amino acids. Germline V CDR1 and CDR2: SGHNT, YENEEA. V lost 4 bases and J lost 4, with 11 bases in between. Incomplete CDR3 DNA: TGTGCCAGCAGCTCCTGGACAGATTACAATGAG. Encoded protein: CASSSWTDYNE. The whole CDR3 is CASSSWTDYNEQFF.